Described below is a single T cell receptor beta chain sequence and its context. This sample was included in a study of blood T cell repertoires in COVID-19. Turning to the study itself: COVID-19 samples, acute and convalescent, were from the United States, Italy and Spain.

Study processing details: For nucleated cells, counts were estimated from reference gene primer amplification. The protocol was immunoSEQ multiplex PCR, while the TCRdb copy is restricted to in-frame clones and leaves out a portion. D and trimming were read from the DNA, whereas the V and J calls and clone size are those reported in that table. The sample comprises tens of thousands of clones, 88% of which are singletons, and roughly 1.4% rests with the top ten. The TCR comes from a human donor in a cohort sampled during active COVID-19. Sequenced sample: peripheral blood.

CDR3 amino acids: CASSADRFQSSFGELFF. The CDR3 DNA is TGCGCCAGCAGCGCAGACAGGTTTCAATCATCCTTCGGGGAGCTGTTTTTT. The chain couples TRBV5-1 to TRBJ2-2; weak D call: TRBD1 (6 bases). CDR1 and CDR2 from the germline V gene are SGHRS and YFSETQ. Trimming left V 4 bases short and J 7 bases short, with 23 bases between. The CDR3 contains 17 residues.